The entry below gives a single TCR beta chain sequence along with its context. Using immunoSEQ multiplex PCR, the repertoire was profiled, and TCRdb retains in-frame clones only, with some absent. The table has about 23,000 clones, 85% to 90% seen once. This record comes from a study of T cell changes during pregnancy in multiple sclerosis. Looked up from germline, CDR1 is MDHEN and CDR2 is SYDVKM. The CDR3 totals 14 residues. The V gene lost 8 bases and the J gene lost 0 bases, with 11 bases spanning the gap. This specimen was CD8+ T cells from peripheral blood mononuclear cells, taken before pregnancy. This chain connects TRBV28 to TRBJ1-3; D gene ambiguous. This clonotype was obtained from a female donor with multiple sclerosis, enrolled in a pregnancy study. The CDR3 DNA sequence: TGTGCCAGCGGCCTATCTAGCTCTGGAAACACCATATATTTT. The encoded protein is CASGLSSSGNTIYF.